The rows below give T cell receptor beta chains drawn from one sample of a study of T cells in localized non-small cell lung cancer. This table comes from immunoSEQ multiplex PCR, and its TCRdb copy is limited to in-frame clones, with some not included. The sample lists tens of thousands of clones; 88% were seen once. The input for sequencing was peripheral blood, taken before any cancer treatment. These TCRs come from a woman aged 40-69 years with stage I squamous cell lung carcinoma. CDR3s include the opening cysteine and the closing phenylalanine or tryptophan. D genes are given only for firm matches. Clone size, where shown, is once, few, many, or a class for clones that have expanded.

V gene	clone size	J gene	D gene	CDR3 protein	CDR3 DNA
TRBV19	once	TRBJ1-2	-	CASSMRGVGYTF	TGTGCCAGTAGTATGCGAGGGGTTGGCTACACCTTC
TRBV28	-	TRBJ2-5	-	CASRLGGMGEKTQYF	TGTGCCAGCAGGTTGGGGGGAATGGGCGAAAAGACCCAGTACTTC
TRBV19	-	TRBJ1-2	TRBD1	CASSTLDRTLYGYTF	TGTGCCAGTAGTACCTTGGACAGGACCCTCTATGGCTACACCTTC
TRBV10-1	-	TRBJ1-2	-	CASSPDRTAFYGYTF	TGCGCCAGCAGCCCCGACAGGACCGCTTTCTATGGCTACACCTTC
TRBV5-6	once	TRBJ1-1	-	CASSRVFEAFF	TGTGCCAGCAGCAGGGTGTTTGAAGCTTTCTTT
TRBV19	-	TRBJ1-2	-	CASSAETAQSYGYTF	TGTGCCAGTAGTGCCGAGACGGCTCAGAGCTATGGCTACACCTTC
TRBV30	-	TRBJ2-5	TRBD2	CAWSVKAGGQETQYF	TGTGCCTGGAGTGTGAAAGCGGGGGGGCAAGAGACCCAGTACTTC
TRBV9	-	TRBJ2-5	-	CASSSNGRLQETQYF	TGTGCCAGCAGCTCTAATGGACGGCTACAAGAGACCCAGTACTTC
TRBV9	once	TRBJ2-2	-	CASSLSAFNTGELFF	TGTGCCAGCAGCCTCTCAGCTTTTAACACCGGGGAGCTGTTTTTT
TRBV5-1	-	TRBJ2-1	-	CASSPPDSYNEQFF	TGCGCCAGCAGCCCACCCGACAGCTACAATGAGCAGTTCTTC
TRBV6-6	-	TRBJ1-2	-	CASRPTGPYNGYTF	TGTGCCAGCAGGCCGACAGGTCCCTACAACGGCTACACCTTC
TRBV30	-	TRBJ2-5	TRBD2	CAWSVAGWETQYF	TGTGCCTGGAGTGTAGCGGGGTGGGAGACCCAGTACTTC
TRBV19	-	TRBJ1-4	TRBD1	CASSAGQVTNEKLFF	TGTGCCAGTAGTGCCGGACAGGTCACTAATGAAAAACTGTTTTTT
TRBV5-5	-	TRBJ1-1	-	CASSLVARANTEAFF	TGTGCCAGCAGCTTGGTGGCCAGGGCGAACACTGAAGCTTTCTTT
TRBV5-1	-	TRBJ1-1	-	CASGPQGLGNTEAFF	TGCGCCAGCGGACCACAGGGATTAGGAAACACTGAAGCTTTCTTT
TRBV7-2	-	TRBJ1-5	-	CASSFLQGGQPQHF	TGTGCCAGCAGCTTCTTACAGGGAGGCCAGCCCCAGCATTTT
TRBV19	-	TRBJ1-2	TRBD1	CASRGMGQGYGYTF	TGTGCCAGTAGGGGTATGGGACAGGGCTATGGCTACACCTTC
TRBV20-1	-	TRBJ2-7	-	CSASDPYEQYF	TGCAGTGCGTCGGACCCCTACGAGCAGTACTTC
TRBV18	-	TRBJ1-3	-	CASSPQQGTTGNTIYF	TGTGCCAGCTCACCACAGCAGGGCACCACTGGAAACACCATATATTTT
TRBV6-5	-	TRBJ1-1	TRBD1	CASTNRGLGDTEAFF	TGTGCCAGCACCAACAGGGGGCTGGGTGACACTGAAGCTTTCTTT
TRBV4-1	-	TRBJ2-5	TRBD2	CASSQGLAGGSQETQYF	TGCGCCAGCAGCCAAGGACTAGCGGGGGGGAGCCAAGAGACCCAGTACTTC
TRBV28	-	TRBJ1-2	-	CASSPYAPPKGYTF	TGTGCCAGCAGTCCCTATGCACCCCCGAAGGGCTACACCTTC
TRBV2	-	TRBJ1-2	TRBD1	CASRTGAYGYTF	TGTGCCAGCAGGACAGGGGCCTATGGCTACACCTTC
TRBV5-4	once	TRBJ2-2	-	CASSLGRVSQGPGELFF	TGTGCCAGCAGCTTGGGTCGGGTTAGCCAAGGGCCCGGGGAGCTGTTTTTT
TRBV5-1	-	TRBJ2-1	-	CASSFDLYTGFGEQFF	TGCGCCAGCAGCTTTGATCTTTATACCGGTTTTGGTGAGCAGTTCTTC
TRBV5-1	-	TRBJ2-3	TRBD2	CASSWISGGTDTQYF	TGCGCCAGCAGCTGGATTAGCGGGGGTACAGATACGCAGTATTTT
TRBV2	-	TRBJ2-5	-	CASSLETQYF	TGTGCCAGCAGTTTGGAGACCCAGTACTTC
TRBV21-1	once	TRBJ2-5	-	CASSIRDIPQETQYF	TGTGCCAGCAGCATACGGGACATACCCCAAGAGACCCAGTACTTC
TRBV18	-	TRBJ1-1	-	CASSPGRVNTEAFF	TGTGCCAGCTCACCGGGACGGGTGAACACTGAAGCTTTCTTT
TRBV6-6	-	TRBJ1-2	TRBD1	CASSPSRQGRGYTF	TGTGCCAGCAGTCCATCCAGACAGGGACGAGGCTACACCTTC
TRBV30	-	TRBJ2-7	-	CAWSEGISYEQYF	TGTGCCTGGAGTGAAGGGATCTCCTACGAGCAGTACTTC
TRBV6-1	-	TRBJ2-2	-	CASRLSLERTGELFF	TGTGCCAGCAGGCTATCACTAGAGCGGACCGGGGAGCTGTTTTTT
TRBV15	few	TRBJ2-3	-	CATSRDGQLTDTQYF	TGTGCCACCAGCAGAGACGGACAGCTAACAGATACGCAGTATTTT
TRBV30	-	TRBJ2-1	-	CAWSSSGVYNEQFF	TGTGCCTGGAGCTCTTCAGGCGTTTACAATGAGCAGTTCTTC
TRBV4-1	-	TRBJ2-2	-	CASSPNPITGELFF	TGCGCCAGCAGCCCCAACCCCATAACCGGGGAGCTGTTTTTT
TRBV7-9	-	TRBJ2-1	TRBD1	CASSLTGGNEQFF	TGTGCCAGCAGCTTGACAGGGGGGAATGAGCAGTTCTTC
TRBV29-1	-	TRBJ2-7	-	CSVGQGTNEQYF	TGCAGCGTTGGTCAGGGGACCAACGAGCAGTACTTC
TRBV4-2	-	TRBJ1-5	-	CASSQDGRKDSNQPQHF	TGTGCCAGCAGCCAAGACGGACGGAAAGATAGCAATCAGCCCCAGCATTTT
TRBV15	-	TRBJ1-2	-	CATSGGGGYGYTF	TGTGCCACCAGCGGGGGGGGCGGCTATGGCTACACCTTC
TRBV30	-	TRBJ1-3	-	CAWIQGNSGNTIYF	TGTGCCTGGATCCAGGGGAACTCTGGAAACACCATATATTTT
TRBV2	once	TRBJ2-2	TRBD1	CASSEEQGTGELFF	TGTGCCAGCAGTGAAGAACAGGGGACCGGGGAGCTGTTTTTT
TRBV30	-	TRBJ2-1	-	CAWSVGRAQFF	TGTGCCTGGAGTGTGGGTAGGGCGCAATTCTTC
TRBV5-4	-	TRBJ2-1	TRBD2	CASSFRLAGGPGTAEQFF	TGTGCCAGCAGCTTTCGACTAGCGGGGGGGCCTGGGACGGCTGAGCAGTTCTTC
TRBV30	-	TRBJ2-4	-	CAWTAQGAKNIQYF	TGTGCCTGGACCGCACAGGGAGCCAAAAACATTCAGTACTTC
TRBV5-1	-	TRBJ2-5	TRBD2	CASSLVASGGDQYF	TGCGCCAGCAGCTTGGTGGCTAGCGGGGGGGACCAGTACTTC
TRBV6-5	-	TRBJ2-5	-	CASSYSSLQETQYF	TGTGCCAGCAGTTATAGTAGCTTACAAGAGACCCAGTACTTC
TRBV6-1	-	TRBJ2-2	TRBD2	CASLEWGTRELFF	TGTGCCAGCCTGGAGTGGGGGACTAGGGAGCTGTTTTTT
TRBV7-9	-	TRBJ2-1	-	CASSPYNEQFF	TGTGCCAGCAGCCCGTACAATGAGCAGTTCTTC
TRBV18	-	TRBJ2-5	-	CASSPREQETQYF	TGTGCCAGCTCACCACGGGAGCAAGAGACCCAGTACTTC
TRBV13	few	TRBJ1-2	-	CASSFGQRGYTF	TGTGCCAGCAGCTTCGGACAACGCGGCTACACCTTC
TRBV7-9	-	TRBJ2-2	-	CASSLAWGRTGELFF	TGTGCCAGCAGCCTGGCCTGGGGGAGGACCGGGGAGCTGTTTTTT
TRBV30	-	TRBJ1-2	TRBD1	CACDRGNYGYTF	TGTGCCTGCGACAGGGGGAACTATGGCTACACCTTC
TRBV6-6	-	TRBJ1-2	-	CASTPRGEPSYGYTF	TGTGCCAGCACCCCCCGGGGGGAACCGTCCTATGGCTACACCTTC
TRBV5-5	-	TRBJ1-3	-	CASSLATASGNTIYF	TGTGCCAGCAGCTTGGCTACAGCCTCTGGAAACACCATATATTTT
TRBV7-9	-	TRBJ2-2	TRBD1	CASSPGTASTGELFF	TGTGCCAGCAGCCCCGGGACAGCGTCCACCGGGGAGCTGTTTTTT
TRBV19	few	TRBJ2-7	-	CASSGVYDRHEQYF	TGTGCCAGTAGTGGGGTGTATGACCGCCACGAGCAGTACTTC
TRBV30	-	TRBJ1-1	-	CAWSPSRQLNTEAFF	TGTGCCTGGAGCCCCTCTCGACAGTTGAACACTGAAGCTTTCTTT
TRBV5-1	-	TRBJ1-4	TRBD1	CASSGGTGGWEKLFF	TGCGCCAGCAGCGGCGGGACAGGGGGTTGGGAAAAACTGTTTTTT